This passage covers 17 T cell receptor beta chains from one sample sequenced in a study of molecular identifiers for immune sequencing clone quantification. TCRdb independently ran MiXCR on the PCR reads; one entry per CDR3 protein. The table records more than 550,000 distinct CDR3 sequences, about 25% of them present only once. Specimen: naive CD8+ T cells from blood, with Jurkat cell RNA spiked in. As for subset: FACS-sorted CD8+CD4-CCR7+CD45RA+ naive T cells. Receptors originate from a human donor in good health. Some libraries in this study had Jurkat cell RNA spiked in.

This clonotype has at least ten counts. The V call is TRBV4-3, the J call TRBJ1-1, with D perhaps matching TRBD1 (6 bases). The CDR3 has 16 amino acids. V was trimmed by 1 base and J by 4 bases, leaving 16 bases between them. CDR1 is LGHNA, CDR2 YSLEER, per germline. CDR3: CASSQVAGAGVTEAFF. In DNA, the CDR3 is TGCGCCAGCAGCCAAGTTGCCGGGGCAGGGGTCACTGAAGCTTTCTTT.

This clonotype was observed a handful of times. This chain joins TRBV28 and TRBJ1-6, with TRBD1 identical over 7 bases. The CDR3 is made up of 14 amino acids. Trimming at V came to 3 bases and at J to 10 bases, leaving 6 bases not matched to a gene. CDR1 and CDR2 from the germline V gene are MDHEN and SYDVKM. The CDR3 region is CASSLRGLRSPLHF. In DNA, the CDR3 is TGTGCCAGCAGTTTGAGGGGGCTTCGGTCACCCCTCCACTTT.

This clonotype was seen a few times. The rearrangement joins TRBV4-1 to TRBJ1-4, with D perhaps matching TRBD1 (5 bases). Germline-derived CDR1 and CDR2 are MGHRA and YSYEKL. V lost 3 bases and J lost 6, with 8 bases in between. This CDR3 has 13 amino acids. Here the CDR3 DNA reads TGCGCCAGCAGCCAGGGGCAAGATGAAAAACTGTTTTTT. Amino acids: CASSQGQDEKLFF.

V and J are TRBV10-3 and TRBJ1-1; TRBD1 might be the D (5 bases). V was trimmed by 10 bases and J by 4 bases, leaving 19 bases between them. Germline values: CDR1 ENHRY, CDR2 SYGVKD. This CDR3 is 14 amino acids long. As DNA, the CDR3 is TGTGCCACTGGGGGGACTCCTTCCGGCACTGAAGCTTTCTTT. This codes for CATGGTPSGTEAFF.

The sample holds a few counts of this clonotype. The rearrangement links TRBV12-3 or TRBV12-4 to TRBJ2-1, with 9 bases matching TRBD2. The CDR3 sequence is 13 residues long. Unmatched junction bases numbered 2, after V lost 1 base and J lost 10 bases. CDR3 sequence: CASSLGLAEEQFF. For the CDR3, the DNA is TGTGCCAGCAGTTTAGGACTAGCGGAAGAGCAGTTCTTC.

The gene calls are TRBV19 and TRBJ2-4, with TRBD2 matching over 9 bases. This CDR3 region has 18 residues. Germline CDR1 reads LNHDA; CDR2 reads SQIVND (reference sequence). The trim removed 3 bases at V and 9 bases at J, leaving 18 bases unmatched. The CDR3 sequence: CASSITKREAQVAPIQYF. For the CDR3, the DNA is TGTGCCAGTAGTATCACAAAGCGGGAGGCACAGGTCGCCCCCATTCAGTACTTC.

In this sample, this clonotype turned up a few times. V is TRBV9 and J is TRBJ2-5, with D uncertain. The germline V and J ends were trimmed by 0 bases and 1 base, with 7 bases remaining between them. CDR3 length equals 14 residues. Germline CDR1 reads SGDLS; CDR2 reads YYNGEE. CDR3 nucleotides: TGTGCCAGCAGCGTAGGTCAGTTCCAAGAGACCCAGTACTTC. Amino acids: CASSVGQFQETQYF. Supplemented by reference TRBV9 and TRBJ2-5, the full variable domain reads DSGVTQTPKHLITATGQRVTLRCSPRSGDLSVYWYQQSLDQGLQFLIQYYNGEERAKGNILERFSAQQFPDLHSELNLSSLELGDSALYFCASSVGQFQETQYFGPGTRLLVL.

Notes on this clonotype: This sequence may be a read error, since a much larger clone differs from it by one base. The chain joins TRBV4-3 to TRBJ2-3; TRBD2 might be the D (5 bases). Germline lookup yields CDR1 LGHNA and CDR2 YSLEER. The CDR3 has 18 amino acids. Trimming took off 0 bases at V and 3 bases at J, with 19 bases between the two ends. The CDR3, as DNA: TGCGCCAGCAGCCAAGATAGGGCTAGCTGGAGAGTAACAGATACGCAGTATTTT. Protein: CASSQDRASWRVTDTQYF.

This clonotype was observed at least ten times. The rearrangement links TRBV6-5 to TRBJ2-2, with D hard to call. CDR1 and CDR2 (germline): MNHEY, SVGAGI. The ends were cut back, 2 bases at V and 1 base at J, with 8 bases in the middle. This CDR3 comprises 15 residues. Here the CDR3 DNA reads TGTGCCAGCAGTTACGTTCAGAGGAACACCGGGGAGCTGTTTTTT. Its protein is CASSYVQRNTGELFF.

This clonotype was recorded a few times. J is TRBJ2-7 and V is TRBV5-1, with D possibly being TRBD2 (6 bases). Trimming removed 3 bases at V and 2 bases at J, with 18 bases between. The CDR3 covers 16 residues. Germline lookup yields CDR1 SGHRS and CDR2 YFSETQ. The CDR3 protein is CASSSLTGTHTYEQYF. CDR3 DNA sequence: TGCGCCAGCAGCTCATTGACCGGGACTCATACCTACGAGCAGTACTTC. The whole variable domain, filled in from reference TRBV5-1 and TRBJ2-7, reads KAGVTQTPRYLIKTRGQQVTLSCSPISGHRSVSWYQQTPGQGLQFLFEYFSETQRNKGNFPGRFSGRQFSNSRSEMNVSTLELGDSALYLCASSSLTGTHTYEQYFGPGTRLTVT.

About this clonotype itself: A read error may be the cause here, since a much bigger clone is one base away. The rearrangement uses TRBV6-5 and TRBJ2-6; maybe TRBD1 (5 bases). The CDR3 consists of 17 residues. From germline, CDR1 is MNHEY and CDR2 SVGAGI. CDR3 nucleotides: TGTGCCAGCAGTTACCGTAGCAGCCACTCTGGGGCCAGCGTCCTGACTTTC. The encoded protein is CASSYRSSHSGASVLTF.

Points on this clonotype: The CDR3 does not close with the conserved phenylalanine or tryptophan, likely indicating a read error. The rearrangement joins TRBV4-3 to TRBJ2-2; D perhaps matches TRBD1 (6 bases). CDR3 size: 16 residues. From germline, CDR1 is LGHNA and CDR2 YSLEER. Trimming removed 3 bases from V and 1 base from J, with 12 bases in between. DNA of the CDR3: TGCGCCAGCAGCCAGCTACAACAGGGGAACACCGGGGAGCTGTTTCTT. This sequence encodes CASSQLQQGNTGELFL.

In this sample, this clonotype turned up many times. The V call is TRBV7-9, the J call TRBJ1-1; 7 nucleotides line up with TRBD1. The CDR3 runs 15 residues. Looked up from germline, CDR1 is SEHNR and CDR2 is FQNEAQ (reference sequence). With V trimmed by 0 bases and J by 2 bases, 3 bases remained unmatched. DNA of the CDR3: TGTGCCAGCAGCTTAGCACAGGGGATTAACACTGAAGCTTTCTTT. The encoded protein is CASSLAQGINTEAFF.

This clonotype was picked up many times. The rearrangement links TRBV7-8 to TRBJ1-1; D may be TRBD1 (6 bases). Germline lookup yields CDR1 SGHVS and CDR2 FQNEAQ. This CDR3 is built from 14 residues. The V end lost 6 bases, the J end lost 5 bases, and 16 bases lay between the germline ends. For the CDR3, the DNA is TGTGCCAGCAGTCCCGGCAGGGGACGGACTGAAGCTTTCTTT. It codes for CASSPGRGRTEAFF.

Turning to this clonotype: A single base separates this from a much larger clone, so it may be a read error. The chain carries TRBV25-1 and TRBJ2-7, with 15 bases aligning to TRBD2. The trim removed 4 bases at V and 6 bases at J, leaving 10 bases unmatched. Germline V gene lookup returns CDR1 MGHDK and CDR2 SYGVNS. This CDR3 is built from 17 residues. The CDR3 reads CASSGGTSGGPWGEQYF. CDR3 coding DNA: TGTGCCAGCAGTGGAGGGACTAGCGGGGGGCCCTGGGGCGAGCAGTACTTC.

At least ten counts were recorded for this clonotype. The rearrangement links TRBV18 to TRBJ2-7; 9 bases agree with TRBD1. Looked up from germline, CDR1 is KGHSH and CDR2 is LQKENI. The CDR3 has 12 amino acids. V was pared by 6 bases and J by 5 bases, with 2 bases of the junction left unmatched. DNA of the CDR3: TGTGCCAGCTCCGGACAGGGGCACGAGCAGTACTTC. It codes for CASSGQGHEQYF.

A remark on this clonotype: This may arise from a read error, as a much more abundant clone is one base away. V is TRBV12-3 or TRBV12-4 and J is TRBJ1-5, with D uncertain. The germline V and J ends were trimmed by 6 bases and 7 bases, with 10 bases remaining between them. The CDR3 runs to 12 residues. The CDR3 coding sequence is TGTGCCAGCAGCCCTGCGGCGCAGCCCCAGCATTTT. Its translation is CASSPAAQPQHF.